One and the same sample provided the 2 T cell receptor beta chains below, sequenced in a study of blood T cell repertoires in COVID-19. Clones were read by immunoSEQ multiplex PCR, and TCRdb kept only the in-frame ones, dropping some. The sample has around 450,000 clones, roughly 85% seen once. The sample consisted of PBMCs or T cells enriched from blood (not recorded which). These receptors were collected from a young woman with acute COVID-19.

The CDR3 DNA follows: TGTGCCAGCAGTCAAGACAGGACTCAGTCCTACGAGCAGTACTTC. It yields the protein CASSQDRTQSYEQYF. The rearrangement uses TRBV27 and TRBJ2-7; D is perhaps TRBD1 (6 bases). Germline lookup yields CDR1 MNHEY and CDR2 SMNVEV (reference sequence). This CDR3 comprises 15 residues. V lost 5 bases and J lost 1, with 15 bases in between.

This chain uses TRBV19 with TRBJ2-7, with D tentatively TRBD2 (5 bases). The CDR3 consists of 14 residues. Trimming pared 4 bases from V and 0 bases from J, leaving 10 bases between. CDR1 and CDR2 from the germline V gene are LNHDA and SQIVND (reference sequence). CDR3 sequence: CASSKLDSSYEQYF. The CDR3, as DNA: TGTGCCAGTAGTAAACTAGATTCCTCCTACGAGCAGTACTTC.